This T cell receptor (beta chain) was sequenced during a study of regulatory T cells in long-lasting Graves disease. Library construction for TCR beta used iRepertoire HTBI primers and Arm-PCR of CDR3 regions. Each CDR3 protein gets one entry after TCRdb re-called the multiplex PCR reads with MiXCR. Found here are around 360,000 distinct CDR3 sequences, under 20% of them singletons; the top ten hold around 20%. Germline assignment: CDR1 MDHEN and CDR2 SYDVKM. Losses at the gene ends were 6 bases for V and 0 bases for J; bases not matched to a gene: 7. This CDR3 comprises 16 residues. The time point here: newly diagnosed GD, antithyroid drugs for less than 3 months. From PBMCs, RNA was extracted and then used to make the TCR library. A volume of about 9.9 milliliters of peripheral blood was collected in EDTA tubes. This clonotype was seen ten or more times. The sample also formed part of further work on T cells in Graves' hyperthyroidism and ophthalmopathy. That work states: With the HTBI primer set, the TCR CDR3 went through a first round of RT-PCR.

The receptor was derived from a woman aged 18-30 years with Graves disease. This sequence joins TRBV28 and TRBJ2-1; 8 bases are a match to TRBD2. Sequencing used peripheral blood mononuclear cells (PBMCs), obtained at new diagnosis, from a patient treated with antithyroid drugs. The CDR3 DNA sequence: TGTGCCAGCAGGCCAGCGGGAGATAGCTCCTACAATGAGCAGTTCTTC. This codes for CASRPAGDSSYNEQFF.